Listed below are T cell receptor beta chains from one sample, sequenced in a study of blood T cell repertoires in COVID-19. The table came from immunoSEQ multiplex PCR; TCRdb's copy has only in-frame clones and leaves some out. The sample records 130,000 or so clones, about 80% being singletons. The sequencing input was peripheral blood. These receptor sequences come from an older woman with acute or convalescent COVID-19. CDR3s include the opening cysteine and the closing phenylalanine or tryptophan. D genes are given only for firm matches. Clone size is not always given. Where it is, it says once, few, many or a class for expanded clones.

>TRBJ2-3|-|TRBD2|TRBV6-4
TGTGCCAGCAGTGACTCGACCTCCAGCGGGGGGGCAGATACGCAGTATTTT
CASSDSTSSGGADTQYF
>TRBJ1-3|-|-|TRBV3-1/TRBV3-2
TGTGCCAGCAGCCAAGTATTAGGGGCGGGAAACACCATATATTTT
CASSQVLGAGNTIYF
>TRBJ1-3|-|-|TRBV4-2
TGTGCCAGCAGCCAGGGTCAAGGAGGGTCCGGGGCTGGAAACACCATATATTTT
CASSQGQGGSGAGNTIYF
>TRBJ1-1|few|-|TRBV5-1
TGCGCCAGCAGCTGGAACAGGTTCGTGAACACTGAAGCTTTCTTT
CASSWNRFVNTEAFF
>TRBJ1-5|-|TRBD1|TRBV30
TGTGCCTGGAATAGTCAGGGGGATCAGCCCCAGCATTTT
CAWNSQGDQPQHF
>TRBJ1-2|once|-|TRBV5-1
TGCGCCAGCAGCTTGAGGAACCAGGCTTCCATTAACTATGGCTACACCTTC
CASSLRNQASINYGYTF
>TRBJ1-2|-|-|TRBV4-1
TGCGCCAGCAGCCAGTCACAGGGAGCTAACTATGGCTACACCTTC
CASSQSQGANYGYTF
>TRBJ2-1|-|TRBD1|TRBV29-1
TGCAGCGTCCGGACAGGGACCTACAATGAGCAGTTCTTC
CSVRTGTYNEQFF
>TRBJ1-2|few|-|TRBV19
TGTGCCAGTAGTATCCCAGGGGAGTGGAACTATGGCTACACCTTC
CASSIPGEWNYGYTF
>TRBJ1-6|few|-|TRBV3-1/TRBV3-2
TGTGCCAGCAGCCAGAATCTAGGAAATTCACCCCTCCACTTT
CASSQNLGNSPLHF
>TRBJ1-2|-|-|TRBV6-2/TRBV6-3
TGTGCCAGCAGTTACCCACAGAATTCTAACTATGGCTACACCTTC
CASSYPQNSNYGYTF
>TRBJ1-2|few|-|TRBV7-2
TGTGCCAGCAGCGCGGACAGAACGGTCTATGGCTACACCTTC
CASSADRTVYGYTF
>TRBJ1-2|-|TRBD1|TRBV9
TGTGCCAGCAGCGTAGCTCCTACTCCAGGGGGCTATGGCTACACCTTC
CASSVAPTPGGYGYTF